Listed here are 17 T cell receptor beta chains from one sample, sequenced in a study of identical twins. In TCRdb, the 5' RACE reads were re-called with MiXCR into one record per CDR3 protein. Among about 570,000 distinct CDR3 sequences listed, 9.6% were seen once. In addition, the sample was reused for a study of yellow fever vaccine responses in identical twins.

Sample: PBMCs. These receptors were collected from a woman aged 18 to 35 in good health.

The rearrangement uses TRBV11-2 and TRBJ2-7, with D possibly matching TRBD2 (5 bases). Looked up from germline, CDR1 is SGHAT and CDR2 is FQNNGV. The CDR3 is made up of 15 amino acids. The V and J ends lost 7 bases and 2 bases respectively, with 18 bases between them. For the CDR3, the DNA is TGTGCCAGCACTCCCTCGGGCGGACTCACCTACGAGCAGTACTTC. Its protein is CASTPSGGLTYEQYF.

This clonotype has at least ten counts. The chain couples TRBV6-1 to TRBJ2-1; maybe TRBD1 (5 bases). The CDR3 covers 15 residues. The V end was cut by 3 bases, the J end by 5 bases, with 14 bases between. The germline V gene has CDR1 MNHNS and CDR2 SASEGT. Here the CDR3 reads CASSEIDRNHNEQFF. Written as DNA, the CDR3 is TGTGCCAGCAGTGAGATAGACAGAAACCACAATGAGCAGTTCTTC.

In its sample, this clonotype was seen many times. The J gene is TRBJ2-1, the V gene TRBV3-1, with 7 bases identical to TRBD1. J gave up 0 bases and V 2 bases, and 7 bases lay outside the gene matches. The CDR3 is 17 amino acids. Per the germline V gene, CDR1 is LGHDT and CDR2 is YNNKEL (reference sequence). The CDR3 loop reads CASSQKAGGGSYNEQFF. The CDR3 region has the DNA TGTGCCAGCAGCCAAAAGGCAGGGGGTGGCTCCTACAATGAGCAGTTCTTC.

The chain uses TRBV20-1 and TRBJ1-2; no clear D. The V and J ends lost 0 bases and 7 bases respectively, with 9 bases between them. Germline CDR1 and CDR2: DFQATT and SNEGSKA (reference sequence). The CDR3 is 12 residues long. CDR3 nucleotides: TGCAGTGCTAGAGATCTTCGACTTGGCTACACCTTC. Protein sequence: CSARDLRLGYTF.

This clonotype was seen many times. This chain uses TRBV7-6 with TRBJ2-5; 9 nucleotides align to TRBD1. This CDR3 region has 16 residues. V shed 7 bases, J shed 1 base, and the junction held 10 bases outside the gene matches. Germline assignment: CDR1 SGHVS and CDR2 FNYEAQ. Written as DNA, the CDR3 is TGTGCCAGCACACTAAGACCGGGACAGGGCCAAGAGACCCAGTACTTC. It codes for CASTLRPGQGQETQYF.

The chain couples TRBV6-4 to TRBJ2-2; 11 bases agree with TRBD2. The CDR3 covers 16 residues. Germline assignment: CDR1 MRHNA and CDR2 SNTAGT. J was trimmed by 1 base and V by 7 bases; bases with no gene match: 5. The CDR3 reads CASTPTSGENTGELFF. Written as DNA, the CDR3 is TGTGCCAGCACCCCGACTAGCGGGGAGAACACCGGGGAGCTGTTTTTT.

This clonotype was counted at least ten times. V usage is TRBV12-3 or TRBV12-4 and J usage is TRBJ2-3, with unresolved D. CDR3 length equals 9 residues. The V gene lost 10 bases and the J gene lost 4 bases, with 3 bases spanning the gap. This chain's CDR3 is CAIPDTQYF. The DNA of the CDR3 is TGTGCCATCCCAGATACGCAGTATTTT.

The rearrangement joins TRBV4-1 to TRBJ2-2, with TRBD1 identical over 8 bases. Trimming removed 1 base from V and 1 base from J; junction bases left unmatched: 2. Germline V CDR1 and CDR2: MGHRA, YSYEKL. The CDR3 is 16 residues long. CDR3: CASSQVRGRNTGELFF. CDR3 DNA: TGCGCCAGCAGCCAAGTCAGGGGGCGGAACACCGGGGAGCTGTTTTTT.

The CDR3 DNA sequence: TGTGCCAGCAGCAAAGGACAGGGAGATGGCTACACCTTC. It translates to CASSKGQGDGYTF. The gene calls are TRBV7-3 and TRBJ1-2; TRBD1 matches 8 bases. Germline-derived CDR1 and CDR2 are SGHTA and FQGTGA. Trimming took 5 bases from V and 6 from J; bases not matched to a gene: 5. This CDR3 has 13 amino acids.

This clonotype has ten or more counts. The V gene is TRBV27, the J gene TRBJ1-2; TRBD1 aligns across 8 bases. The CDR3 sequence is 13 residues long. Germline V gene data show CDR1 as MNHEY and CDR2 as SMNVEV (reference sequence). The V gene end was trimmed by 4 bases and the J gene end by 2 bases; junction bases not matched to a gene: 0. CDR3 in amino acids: CASSWTGNYGYTF. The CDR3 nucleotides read TGTGCCAGCAGTTGGACAGGGAACTATGGCTACACCTTC.

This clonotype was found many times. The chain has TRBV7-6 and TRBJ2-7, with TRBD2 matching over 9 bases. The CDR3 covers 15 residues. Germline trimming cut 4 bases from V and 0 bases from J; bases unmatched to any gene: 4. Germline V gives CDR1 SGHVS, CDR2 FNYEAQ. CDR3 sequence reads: CASSYSSGASYEQYF. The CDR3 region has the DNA TGTGCCAGCAGCTATTCTAGCGGGGCCTCCTACGAGCAGTACTTC.

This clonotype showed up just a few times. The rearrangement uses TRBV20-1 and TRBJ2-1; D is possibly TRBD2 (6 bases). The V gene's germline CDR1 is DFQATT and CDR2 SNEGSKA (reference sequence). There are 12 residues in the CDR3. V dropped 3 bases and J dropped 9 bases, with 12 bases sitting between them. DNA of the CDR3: TGCAGTGCTAGGTTACTAGCCGGTGAGCAGTTCTTC. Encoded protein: CSARLLAGEQFF.

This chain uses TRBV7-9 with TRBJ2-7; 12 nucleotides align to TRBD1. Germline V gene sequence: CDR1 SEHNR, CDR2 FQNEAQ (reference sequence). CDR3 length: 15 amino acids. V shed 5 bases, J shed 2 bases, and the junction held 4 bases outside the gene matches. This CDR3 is CASSPGTGGPYEQYF. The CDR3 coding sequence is TGTGCCAGCAGCCCCGGGACAGGGGGCCCCTACGAGCAGTACTTC.

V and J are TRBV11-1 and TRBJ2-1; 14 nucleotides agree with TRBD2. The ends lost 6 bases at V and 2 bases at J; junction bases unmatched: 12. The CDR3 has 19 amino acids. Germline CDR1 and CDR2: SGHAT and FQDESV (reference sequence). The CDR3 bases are TGTGCCAGCAGGTTTGGGACTAGCGGGAGCGGTTTCGCCTACAATGAGCAGTTCTTC. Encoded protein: CASRFGTSGSGFAYNEQFF.

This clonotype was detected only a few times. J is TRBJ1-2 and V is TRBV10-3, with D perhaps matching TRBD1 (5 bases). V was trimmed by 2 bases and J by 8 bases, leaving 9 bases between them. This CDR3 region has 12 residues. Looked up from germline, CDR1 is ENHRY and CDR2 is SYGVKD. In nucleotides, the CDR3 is TGTGCCATCAGTGAGGGGGCTAGGGGCTACACCTTC. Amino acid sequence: CAISEGARGYTF.

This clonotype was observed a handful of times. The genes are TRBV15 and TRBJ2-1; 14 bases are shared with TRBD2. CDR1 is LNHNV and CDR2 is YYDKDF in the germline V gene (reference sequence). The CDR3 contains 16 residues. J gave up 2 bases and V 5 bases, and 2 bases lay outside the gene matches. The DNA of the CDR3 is TGTGCCACCAGCGGGACTAGCGGGAGAACCTACAATGAGCAGTTCTTC. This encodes CATSGTSGRTYNEQFF.

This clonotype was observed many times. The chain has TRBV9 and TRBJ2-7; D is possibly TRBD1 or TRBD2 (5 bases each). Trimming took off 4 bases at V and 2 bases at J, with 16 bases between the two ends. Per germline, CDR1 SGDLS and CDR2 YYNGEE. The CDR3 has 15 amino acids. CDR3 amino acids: CASSRDLTATYEQYF. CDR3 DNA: TGTGCCAGCAGCAGGGACCTGACAGCCACCTACGAGCAGTACTTC.